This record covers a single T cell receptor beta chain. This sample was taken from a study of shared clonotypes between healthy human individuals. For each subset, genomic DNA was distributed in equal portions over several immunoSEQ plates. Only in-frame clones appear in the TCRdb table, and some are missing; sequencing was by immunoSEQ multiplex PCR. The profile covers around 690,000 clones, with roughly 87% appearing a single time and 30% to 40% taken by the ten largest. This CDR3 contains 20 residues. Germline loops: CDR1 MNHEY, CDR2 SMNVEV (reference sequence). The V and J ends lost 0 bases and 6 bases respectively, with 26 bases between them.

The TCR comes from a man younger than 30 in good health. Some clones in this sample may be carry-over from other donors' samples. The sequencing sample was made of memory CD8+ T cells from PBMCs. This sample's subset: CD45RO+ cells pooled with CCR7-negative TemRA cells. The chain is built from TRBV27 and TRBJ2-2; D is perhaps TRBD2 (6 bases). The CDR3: CASSLSTPGARILFAGELFF. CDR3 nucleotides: TGTGCCAGCAGTTTATCGACGCCGGGAGCTCGTATACTCTTCGCCGGGGAGCTGTTTTTT.